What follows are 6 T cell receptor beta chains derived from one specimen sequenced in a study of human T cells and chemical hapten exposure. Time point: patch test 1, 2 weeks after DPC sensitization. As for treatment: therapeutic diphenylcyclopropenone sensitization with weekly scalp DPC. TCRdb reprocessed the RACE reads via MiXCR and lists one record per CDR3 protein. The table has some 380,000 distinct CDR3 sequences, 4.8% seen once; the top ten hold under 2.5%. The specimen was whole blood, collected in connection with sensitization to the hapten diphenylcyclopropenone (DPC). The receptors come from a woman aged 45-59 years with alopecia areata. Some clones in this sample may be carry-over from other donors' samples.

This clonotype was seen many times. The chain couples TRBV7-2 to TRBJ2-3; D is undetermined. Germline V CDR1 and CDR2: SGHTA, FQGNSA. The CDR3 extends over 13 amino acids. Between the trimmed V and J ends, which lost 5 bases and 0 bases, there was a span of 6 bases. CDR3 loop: CASSRPSTDTQYF. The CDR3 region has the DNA TGTGCCAGCAGCCGCCCTAGCACAGATACGCAGTATTTT.

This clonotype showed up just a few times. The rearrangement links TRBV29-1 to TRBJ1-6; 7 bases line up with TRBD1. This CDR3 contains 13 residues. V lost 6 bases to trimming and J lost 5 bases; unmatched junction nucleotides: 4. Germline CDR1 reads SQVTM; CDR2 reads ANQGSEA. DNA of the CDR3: TGCAGCGTGAAGGGGGCAAATAATTCACCCCTCCACTTT. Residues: CSVKGANNSPLHF.

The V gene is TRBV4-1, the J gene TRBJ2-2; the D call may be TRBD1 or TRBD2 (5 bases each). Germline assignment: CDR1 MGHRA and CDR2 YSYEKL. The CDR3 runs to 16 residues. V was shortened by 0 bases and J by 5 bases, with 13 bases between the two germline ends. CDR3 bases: TGCGCCAGCAGCCAAGATTCGGGGCGTAGGACCGGGGAGCTGTTTTTT. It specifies CASSQDSGRRTGELFF.

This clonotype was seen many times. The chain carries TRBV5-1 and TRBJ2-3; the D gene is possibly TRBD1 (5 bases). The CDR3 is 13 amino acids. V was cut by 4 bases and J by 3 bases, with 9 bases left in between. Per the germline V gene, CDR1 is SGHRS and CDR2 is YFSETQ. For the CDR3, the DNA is TGCGCCAGCAGCCTACAGGAAACAGATACGCAGTATTTT. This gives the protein CASSLQETDTQYF.

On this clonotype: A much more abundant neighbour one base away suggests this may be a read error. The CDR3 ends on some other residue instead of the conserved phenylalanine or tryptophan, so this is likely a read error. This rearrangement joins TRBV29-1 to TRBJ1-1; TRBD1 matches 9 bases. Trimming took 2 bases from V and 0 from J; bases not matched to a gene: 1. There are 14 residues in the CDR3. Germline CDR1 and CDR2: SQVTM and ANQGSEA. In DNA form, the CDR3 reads TGCAGCGTTGAAACAGGGGGCGTGAACACTGAAGCTTTCTCT. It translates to CSVETGGVNTEAFS.

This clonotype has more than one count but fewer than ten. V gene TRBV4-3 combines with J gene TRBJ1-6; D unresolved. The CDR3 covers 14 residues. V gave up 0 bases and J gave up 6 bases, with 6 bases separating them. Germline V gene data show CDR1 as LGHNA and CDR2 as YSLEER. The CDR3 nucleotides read TGCGCCAGCAGCCAAGAGTTAACTAATTCACCCCTCCACTTT. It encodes CASSQELTNSPLHF.